What follows are 9 T cell receptor beta chains derived from one specimen sequenced in a study of blood T cell repertoires in COVID-19. Some clones are missing from TCRdb's copy, which holds only in-frame ones; the method was immunoSEQ multiplex PCR. Of about 120,000 clones listed, around four fifths are singletons. The sample consisted of peripheral blood. The receptors come from a man aged 30-40 years with acute or convalescent COVID-19.

The gene calls are TRBV6-6 and TRBJ1-1; TRBD1 matches at 9 bases. The V gene's germline CDR1 is MNHNY and CDR2 SVGAGI (reference sequence). This CDR3 has 13 amino acids. V shed 9 bases and J 0 bases; nucleotides not matched to a gene: 2. The CDR3 nucleotides read TGTGCCAGTCGGGACAGGGTGAACACTGAAGCTTTCTTT. Protein: CASRDRVNTEAFF.

The rearrangement links TRBV11-2 to TRBJ2-7; 9 positions agree with TRBD1. The CDR3 has 16 residues. V shed 5 bases, J shed 4 bases, and the junction held 12 bases outside the gene matches. Germline CDR1 reads SGHAT; CDR2 reads FQNNGV. CDR3: CASSLMTGQGLYEQYF. CDR3 nucleotide sequence: TGTGCCAGCAGCCTGATGACGGGACAGGGCCTTTACGAGCAGTACTTC.

The chain carries TRBV7-6 and TRBJ2-1, with 14 bases fitting TRBD2. Germline CDR1 reads SGHVS; CDR2 reads FNYEAQ. The CDR3 totals 17 residues. V trimming: 0 bases; J trimming: 8 bases; junction bases outside the gene matches: 6. CDR3 bases: TGTGCCAGCAGCTTAGCCGCCGGGACTAGCGGGGGAGATGAGCAGTTCTTC. Translation gives CASSLAAGTSGGDEQFF.

The rearrangement uses TRBV29-1 and TRBJ2-3; the match to TRBD2 covers 9 bases. Looked up from germline, CDR1 is SQVTM and CDR2 is ANQGSEA. J was trimmed by 5 bases and V by 5 bases; bases with no gene match: 5. This CDR3 has 13 amino acids. The CDR3 DNA is TGCAGCGTTCCAGCGGGAGGCCAAGATACGCAGTATTTT. Translation gives CSVPAGGQDTQYF.

This clone appeared a few times. The V call is TRBV2, the J call TRBJ2-2; TRBD2 is a possible D gene (7 bases). CDR1 and CDR2 (germline): SNHLY, FYNNEI. Trimming cost V 3 bases and J 4 bases, with 12 bases left between them. This CDR3 contains 15 residues. The CDR3 loop reads CASSERGQGTGELFF. The CDR3 DNA sequence: TGTGCCAGCAGTGAGCGGGGGCAAGGCACCGGGGAGCTGTTTTTT.

The genes are TRBV27 and TRBJ2-7, with D tentatively TRBD2 (6 bases). The CDR3 is 14 amino acids. Trimming took 8 bases from V and 3 from J, leaving 17 bases between them. Looked up from germline, CDR1 is MNHEY and CDR2 is SMNVEV (reference sequence). The CDR3 spells CASAAGLAIYEQYF. CDR3 DNA: TGTGCCAGCGCGGCGGGATTGGCCATCTACGAGCAGTACTTC.

The sample holds a few counts of this clone. The gene calls are TRBV7-2 and TRBJ2-5, with D perhaps matching TRBD2 (5 bases). The ends were cut back, 4 bases at V and 0 bases at J, with 9 bases in the middle. The CDR3 contains 14 residues. Germline-derived CDR1 and CDR2 are SGHTA and FQGNSA. Here the CDR3 DNA reads TGTGCCAGCAGCTCGAGGGTGTACCAAGAGACCCAGTACTTC. Translating it yields CASSSRVYQETQYF.

The chain combines TRBV30 with TRBJ1-3; 8 nucleotides align to TRBD1. This CDR3 is built from 15 residues. V lost 4 bases, J lost 1 base, and 6 bases stayed unmatched. Germline lookup yields CDR1 GTSNPN and CDR2 SVGIG (reference sequence). In nucleotides, the CDR3 is TGTGCCTGGAACCGACAGGGGATTTCTGGAAACACCATATATTTT. Its protein product is CAWNRQGISGNTIYF.

This clone has a single count. The rearrangement joins TRBV10-3 to TRBJ2-5; 12 bases agree with TRBD1. From germline, CDR1 is ENHRY and CDR2 SYGVKD. V was clipped by 4 bases and J by 1 base; unmatched bases: 10. This CDR3 spans 18 amino acids. Written as DNA, the CDR3 is TGTGCCATCAGTGCGGGACAGGGGGCCGGGGGAGGCCAAGAGACCCAGTACTTC. Its translation: CAISAGQGAGGGQETQYF.